This T cell receptor (beta chain) appears in the sequencing data of a study of early T cells in non-severe SARS-CoV-2 infection. Study as a whole: Unsorted whole blood bulk RNA was sequenced, with unpaired chains. Regarding the study as a whole: Matching with VDJdb favored anti-spike CD8 responses (missing private and CD4 specificities).

The protocol attached unique molecular identifiers to individual cDNA molecules. TCRdb ran MiXCR on the 5' RACE reads and lists one entry per CDR3 protein. The table includes about 77,000 distinct CDR3 sequences, 15% to 20% detected once. This clonotype was counted only a few times. As yet, its antigen is unknown. This TCR derives from an adult who was a healthcare worker with PCR-confirmed SARS-CoV-2 infection or an uninfected control (not recorded which). Material: whole blood.

The DNA for the CDR3 is TGTGCCAGCAGCTTAGCAGGGGTAGCGGGGCGTTTCTTC. Encoded protein: CASSLAGVAGRFF. The chain couples TRBV7-2 to TRBJ2-1; 8 positions match TRBD2. Germline CDR1 reads SGHTA; CDR2 reads FQGNSA. Unmatched junction bases numbered 8, after V lost 0 bases and J lost 16 bases. This CDR3 region has 13 residues.